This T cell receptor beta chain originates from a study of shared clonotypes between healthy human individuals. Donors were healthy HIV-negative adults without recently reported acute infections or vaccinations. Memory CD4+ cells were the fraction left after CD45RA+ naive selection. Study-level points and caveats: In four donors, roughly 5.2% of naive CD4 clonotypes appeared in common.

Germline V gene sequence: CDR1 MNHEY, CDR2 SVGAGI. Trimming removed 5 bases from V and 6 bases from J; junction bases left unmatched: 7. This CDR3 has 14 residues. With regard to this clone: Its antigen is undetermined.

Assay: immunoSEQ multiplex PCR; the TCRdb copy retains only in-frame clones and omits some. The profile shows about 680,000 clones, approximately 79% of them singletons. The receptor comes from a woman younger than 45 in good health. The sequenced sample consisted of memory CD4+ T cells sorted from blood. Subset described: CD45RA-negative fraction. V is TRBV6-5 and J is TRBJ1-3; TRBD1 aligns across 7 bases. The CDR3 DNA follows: TGTGCCAGCAGTCTTGTCAGGGGGAAAAACACCATATATTTT. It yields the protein CASSLVRGKNTIYF.